This T cell receptor (beta chain) was sequenced in a study of blood T cells in healthy people across ages. Points on this clonotype: One end of the junction varies from germline; a read error may be responsible.

CDR1 and CDR2 (germline): SNHLY, FYNNEI. The length of the CDR3 is 10 residues. Using a J-beta primer mix together with a sample-barcoded 5' primer, a second PCR was run for roughly 7 to 11 cycles. Each CDR3 protein gets one entry after TCRdb re-called the 5' RACE reads with MiXCR. The table shows approximately 780,000 distinct CDR3 sequences, with about a quarter occurring only once. Separately, the same data were catalogued under a study of T cells of mothers and their children. That source notes: The search for persistent microchimeric T cell clones detected none.

Sequenced: blood. The chain joins TRBV2 to TRBJ1-2; D is unresolved. This TCR came from a boy aged 5-17 years in good health. CDR3 in amino acids: CASSEGRTLF. The CDR3 nucleotides are TGTGCCAGCAGTGAGGGTAGGACCCTCTTC.